These 10 T cell receptor beta chains originate from one sample sequenced in a study of tumor and adjacent non-tumor tissue in lung cancer. A modified ARM-PCR protocol with three rounds of nested PCR amplified TCRbeta. TCRdb processed the multiplex PCR reads anew with MiXCR; each CDR3 protein has one entry. The sample records about 200,000 distinct CDR3 sequences, less than 80% being singletons. No cell sorting was done before RNA was extracted from the tissue. The specimen was lung tumor tissue. Receptors originate from a man between 60 and 75 years old with non-small cell lung cancer.

This clonotype was picked up one time. Germline and junction disagree at one end, which may indicate a read error. The genes are TRBV5-5 and TRBJ2-7; 9 bases match TRBD1. This CDR3 spans 15 amino acids. Germline CDR1 reads SGHKS; CDR2 reads YYEKEE (reference sequence). CDR3 sequence reads: CAGSLDRGLTYEQYF. CDR3 nucleotides: TGTGCCGGCAGCTTGGACAGGGGATTGACCTACGAGCAGTACTTC.

A remark on this clonotype: The conserved closing phenylalanine or tryptophan is absent in this CDR3, likely reflecting a read error. This chain uses TRBV4-3 with TRBJ1-1, with D maybe TRBD1 (6 bases). There are 17 residues in the CDR3. The germline V and J ends were trimmed by 2 bases and 3 bases, with 19 bases remaining between them. Germline values: CDR1 LGHNA, CDR2 YSLEER. In DNA, the CDR3 is TGCGCCAGCAGCCAAAACGTTCCGGACAGTTCGGACACTGAAGCTTTCCTT. Its protein is CASSQNVPDSSDTEAFL.

As concerns this clonotype: An end of the junction does not agree with germline; a read error may underlie this. CDR3 in DNA: TGTACCAGCAGCTCTCAGCAAGAGACCCAATACTTC. The encoded protein is CTSSSQQETQYF. V usage is TRBV11-2 and J usage is TRBJ2-5; D ambiguous. Germline V gene sequence: CDR1 SGHAT, CDR2 FQNNGV. The CDR3 length is 12 residues.

Many counts were recorded for this clonotype. The chain couples TRBV6-1 to TRBJ1-5, with D tentatively TRBD1 (5 bases). V was pared by 6 bases and J by 0 bases, with 9 bases between. Germline V gene data show CDR1 as MNHNS and CDR2 as SASEGT. The CDR3 has 14 amino acids. CDR3 region: CASRDTYSNQPQHF. Here the CDR3 DNA reads TGTGCCAGCAGGGACACCTATAGCAATCAGCCCCAGCATTTT.

The chain combines TRBV20-1 with TRBJ2-7, with 7 bases identical to TRBD1. Germline CDR1 reads DFQATT; CDR2 reads SNEGSKA (reference sequence). This CDR3 spans 13 amino acids. Germline trimming cut 7 bases from V and 3 bases from J; bases unmatched to any gene: 9. The DNA of the CDR3 is TGCAGTGGGACAGGCCGAACCCTCTACGAGCAGTACTTC. It specifies CSGTGRTLYEQYF.

With regard to this clonotype: This may stem from a read error, because a much larger clone lies one nucleotide away. The chain combines TRBV11-3 with TRBJ1-6; no definite D call. The CDR3 spans 14 residues. Germline V lookup: CDR1 SGHNT, CDR2 YENEEA. CDR3 DNA: TGTGCCAGCAGCTTACGGACCTATAATTCACCCCCCCACTTT. Its translation: CASSLRTYNSPPHF.

Comment on this clonotype: No conserved phenylalanine or tryptophan is present at the end of the CDR3, so a read error is the likely explanation. The chain carries TRBV4-2 and TRBJ2-1; 13 nucleotides agree with TRBD2. Germline loops: CDR1 LGHNA, CDR2 YNFKEQ. CDR3 length equals 17 residues. The junction had 11 bases not matched to a gene; V was cut back by 7 bases and J by 5 bases. This CDR3 is CASNSGTSGEGHNEQFY. For the CDR3, the DNA is TGTGCCAGCAACTCCGGGACTAGCGGGGAGGGGCACAATGAGCAGTTCTAC.

On this clonotype itself: One end of the junction varies from germline; a read error may be responsible. The chain employs TRBV6-5 and TRBJ2-2; possibly TRBD1 or TRBD2 for D (5 bases each). CDR1 is MNHEY, CDR2 SVGAGI, per germline. This CDR3 has 15 residues. Here the CDR3 DNA reads TGTGCCAGCAGTGGGGCAGGGCTATTAGCCGGGGAGCTGTTATTT. It yields the protein CASSGAGLLAGELLF.

This chain links TRBV12-3 or TRBV12-4 with TRBJ2-5, with D perhaps matching TRBD2 (5 bases). V was clipped by 1 base and J by 3 bases, with 12 bases between them. This CDR3 comprises 15 residues. The CDR3 nucleotides read TGTGCCAGCAGTTTAGAACGGGATCATAAAGAGACCCAGTACTTC. Protein: CASSLERDHKETQYF.

The gene calls are TRBV29-1 and TRBJ2-7; perhaps TRBD2 as D (5 bases). The CDR3 sequence is 14 residues long. Per the germline V gene, CDR1 is SQVTM and CDR2 is ANQGSEA. V was shortened by 0 bases and J by 2 bases, with 11 bases between the two germline ends. The CDR3 loop reads CSVEDQDLTYEQYF. The CDR3 DNA is TGCAGCGTTGAAGATCAGGACTTAACCTACGAGCAGTACTTC.